A single sample gave rise to the 14 T cell receptor beta chains below, sequenced in a study of cytomegalovirus exposure and HLA in healthy donors (TCRdb year 2017). The method behind the library was the immunoSEQ multiplex PCR assay. For the multiplex PCR, a mixture combining 60 forward primers for TCR Vbeta segments and 13 reverse primers for TCR Jbeta segments was used. What TCRdb holds here is the immuneACCESS table cut down to in-frame rearrangements. Part of the clones is not present; checked against another copy, under half of the missing clones reflect an unresolved V gene, and the others are unexplained. Across this sample there are 50,000 to 65,000 clones, with around 75% seen only once. The biggest ten clones account for roughly half of the sample. The sample comprised PBMCs. The receptors originated from a man in his fifties or sixties in good health and CMV-seropositive.

V is TRBV2 and J is TRBJ2-3, with 10 positions matching TRBD2. V lost 6 bases and J lost 1; bases outside the gene matches: 4. The CDR3 has 15 residues. Germline CDR1 SNHLY, CDR2 FYNNEI. CDR3 DNA: TGTGCCAGCAGGGCCGGACTAGCGGGCACAGATACGCAGTATTTT. Its protein is CASRAGLAGTDTQYF.

This clone was seen a single time. The chain uses TRBV29-1 and TRBJ2-5, with TRBD2 matching over 8 bases. Trimming at V came to 5 bases and at J to 0 bases, leaving 11 bases not matched to a gene. Per germline, CDR1 SQVTM and CDR2 ANQGSEA. The CDR3 is made up of 16 amino acids. CDR3: CSVRRSGTRYQETQYF. CDR3 DNA: TGCAGCGTTAGAAGGTCCGGGACTAGGTACCAAGAGACCCAGTACTTC.

The chain combines TRBV28 with TRBJ1-1; D unresolved. Trimming stripped 4 bases from V and 5 bases from J, with 5 bases between. Looked up from germline, CDR1 is MDHEN and CDR2 is SYDVKM. The CDR3 sequence is 11 residues long. CDR3: CASSSGTEAFF. The CDR3 DNA is TGTGCCAGCAGTTCCGGTACTGAAGCTTTCTTT.

This clone came up once. The chain joins TRBV7-6 to TRBJ2-3; 7 bases align to TRBD1. The CDR3 runs to 17 residues. V gave up 1 base and J gave up 2 bases; unmatched junction bases: 9. Germline V gene lookup returns CDR1 SGHVS and CDR2 FNYEAQ. The CDR3 reads CASSLGAGGYSTDTQYF. CDR3 bases: TGTGCCAGCAGCTTAGGGGCAGGGGGATACTCCACAGATACGCAGTATTTT.

This sequence joins TRBV6-6 and TRBJ1-3; TRBD1 matches at 7 bases. The CDR3 has 16 residues. The V segment lost 7 bases and the J segment 3 bases; nucleotides outside the gene matches: 12. Germline CDR1 MNHNY, CDR2 SVGAGI (reference sequence). The CDR3, as DNA: TGTGCCAGCACCAAGCGAGGACAGGCTAATGGAAACACCATATATTTT. This gives the protein CASTKRGQANGNTIYF.

This clone was counted a single time. This chain links TRBV5-8 with TRBJ2-5; 10 nucleotides align to TRBD1. V lost 4 bases to trimming and J lost 2 bases; unmatched junction nucleotides: 5. The CDR3 loop spans 15 amino acids. Germline V CDR1 and CDR2: SGHTS, YDEGEE. This CDR3 is CASSRGTGAQETQYF. CDR3 DNA sequence: TGTGCCAGCAGCCGCGGGACAGGGGCGCAAGAGACCCAGTACTTC.

This chain joins TRBV6-5 and TRBJ1-2; TRBD1 matches 7 bases. The CDR3 length is 14 residues. Germline trimming cut 6 bases from V and 2 bases from J; bases unmatched to any gene: 6. In germline, CDR1 is MNHEY, CDR2 SVGAGI. The CDR3: CASSLGQQNYGYTF. CDR3 coding DNA: TGTGCCAGCAGCCTGGGACAGCAAAACTATGGCTACACCTTC.

The rearrangement joins TRBV27 to TRBJ2-3; TRBD2 agrees at 14 bases. Germline loops: CDR1 MNHEY, CDR2 SMNVEV (reference sequence). The CDR3 totals 18 residues. V lost 6 bases to trimming and J lost 2 bases; unmatched junction nucleotides: 10. The CDR3: CASSPDTGLAGVTDTQYF. The CDR3 region has the DNA TGTGCCAGCAGCCCAGATACGGGACTAGCGGGGGTCACAGATACGCAGTATTTT.

The chain recombines TRBV7-9 with TRBJ1-1; 9 bases are a match to TRBD1. The germline gives CDR1 SEHNR, CDR2 FQNEAQ (reference sequence). J was trimmed by 0 bases and V by 8 bases; bases with no gene match: 10. The CDR3 length is 16 residues. The CDR3 region has the DNA TGTGCCAGCCAATGGGGACAGGGTCCGATGAACACTGAAGCTTTCTTT. This gives the protein CASQWGQGPMNTEAFF.

This rearrangement joins TRBV12-5 to TRBJ1-2, with D uncertain. V was cut by 7 bases and J by 6 bases, with 9 bases left in between. The CDR3 loop spans 11 amino acids. Germline V gives CDR1 LGHNT, CDR2 FRNRAP. CDR3 region: CASAHTNGYTF. For the CDR3, the DNA is TGTGCTAGTGCCCACACGAATGGCTACACCTTC.

The J gene is TRBJ2-5, the V gene TRBV5-1; D is perhaps TRBD2 (5 bases). The germline gives CDR1 SGHRS, CDR2 YFSETQ. V lost 2 bases, J lost 5 bases, and 19 bases lay in between. The CDR3 sequence is 16 residues long. The CDR3, as DNA: TGCGCCAGCAGCTTTGGGGTCCGGAGAGGCGGGGAGACCCAGTACTTC. Its translation is CASSFGVRRGGETQYF. Drawing the rest from reference TRBV5-1 and TRBJ2-5, the complete variable domain is KAGVTQTPRYLIKTRGQQVTLSCSPISGHRSVSWYQQTPGQGLQFLFEYFSETQRNKGNFPGRFSGRQFSNSRSEMNVSTLELGDSALYLCASSFGVRRGGETQYFGPGTRLLVL.

V usage is TRBV7-9 and J usage is TRBJ1-2; the D gene is possibly TRBD1 (5 bases). Germline V gene lookup returns CDR1 SEHNR and CDR2 FQNEAQ (reference sequence). The length of the CDR3 is 13 residues. V was trimmed by 4 bases and J by 8 bases, leaving 14 bases between them. The CDR3 DNA reads TGTGCCAGCAGCTCGAACTCGGGGGTGGGCTACACCTTC. This gives the protein CASSSNSGVGYTF.

The CDR3 reads CASSPPRWGLNYGYTF. In nucleotides, the CDR3 is TGTGCCAGCTCACCACCGAGGTGGGGGCTTAACTATGGCTACACCTTC. This chain links TRBV18 with TRBJ1-2; possible D gene TRBD1, 6 bases. The V and J ends lost 0 bases and 1 base respectively, with 12 bases between them. Germline V lookup: CDR1 KGHSH, CDR2 LQKENI. This CDR3 spans 16 amino acids.

The chain is built from TRBV7-8 and TRBJ1-1; the D is unclear. The CDR3 consists of 12 residues. Trimming shortened V by 2 bases and J by 4 bases, and 5 bases separated the two germline ends. Germline V CDR1 and CDR2: SGHVS, FQNEAQ. The CDR3 is CASSLSGTEAFF. CDR3 sequence (DNA): TGTGCCAGCAGCTTATCAGGCACTGAAGCTTTCTTT. Filled out from reference TRBV7-8 and TRBJ1-1, the complete variable domain reads GAGVSQSPRYKVAKRGQDVALRCDPISGHVSLFWYQQALGQGPEFLTYFQNEAQLDKSGLPSDRFFAERPEGSVSTLKIQRTQQEDSAVYLCASSLSGTEAFFGQGTRLTVV.